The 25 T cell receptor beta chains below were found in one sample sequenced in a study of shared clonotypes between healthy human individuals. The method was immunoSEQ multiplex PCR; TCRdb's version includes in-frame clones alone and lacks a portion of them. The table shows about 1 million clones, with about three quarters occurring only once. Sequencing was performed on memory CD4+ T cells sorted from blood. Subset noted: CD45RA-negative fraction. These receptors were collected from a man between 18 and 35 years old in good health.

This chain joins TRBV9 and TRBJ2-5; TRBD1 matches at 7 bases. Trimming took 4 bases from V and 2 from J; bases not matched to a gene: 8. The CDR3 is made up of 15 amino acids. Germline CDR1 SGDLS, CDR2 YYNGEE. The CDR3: CASSITPRGQETQYF. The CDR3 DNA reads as TGTGCCAGCAGCATTACACCCAGGGGGCAAGAGACCCAGTACTTC. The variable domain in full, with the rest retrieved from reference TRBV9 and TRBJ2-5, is DSGVTQTPKHLITATGQRVTLRCSPRSGDLSVYWYQQSLDQGLQFLIQYYNGEERAKGNILERFSAQQFPDLHSELNLSSLELGDSALYFCASSITPRGQETQYFGPGTRLLVL.

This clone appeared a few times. CDR3 sequence (DNA): TGTGCCAGCAGACTCACAGGGTTGGGGAGCAATCAGCCCCAGCATTTT. Translation gives CASRLTGLGSNQPQHF. The chain couples TRBV28 to TRBJ1-5; the D gene is possibly TRBD1 (6 bases). CDR3 length equals 16 residues. Germline CDR1 is MDHEN and CDR2 is SYDVKM. Trimming cost V 6 bases and J 1 base, with 16 bases left between them.

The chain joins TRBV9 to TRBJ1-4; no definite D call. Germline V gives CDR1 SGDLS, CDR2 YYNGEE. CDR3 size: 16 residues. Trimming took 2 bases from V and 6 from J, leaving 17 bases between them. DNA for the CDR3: TGTGCCAGCAGCGTCGCTTTGCGGGAGACTGATGAAAAACTGTTTTTT. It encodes CASSVALRETDEKLFF.

For the CDR3, the DNA is TGCGCCAGCAGTGCAGAGCGGGGGGTCGTCCAGCAGTACTTC. It translates to CASSAERGVVQQYF. The genes are TRBV10-1 and TRBJ2-7, with 9 bases lining up with TRBD2. Germline V gives CDR1 WNHNN, CDR2 SYGVQD (reference sequence). The CDR3 totals 14 residues. Germline trimming cut 4 bases from V and 8 bases from J; bases unmatched to any gene: 9.

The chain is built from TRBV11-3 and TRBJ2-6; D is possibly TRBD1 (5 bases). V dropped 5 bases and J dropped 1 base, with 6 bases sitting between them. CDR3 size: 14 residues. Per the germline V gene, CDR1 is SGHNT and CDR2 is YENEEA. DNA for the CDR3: TGTGCCAGCAGCCCAGGGTCTGGGGCCAACGTCCTGACTTTC. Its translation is CASSPGSGANVLTF.

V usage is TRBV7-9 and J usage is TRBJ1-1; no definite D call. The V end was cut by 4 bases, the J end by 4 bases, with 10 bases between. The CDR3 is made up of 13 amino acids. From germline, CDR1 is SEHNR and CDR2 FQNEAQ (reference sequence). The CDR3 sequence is CASSYGMGTEAFF. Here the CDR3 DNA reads TGTGCCAGCAGCTACGGTATGGGCACTGAAGCTTTCTTT.

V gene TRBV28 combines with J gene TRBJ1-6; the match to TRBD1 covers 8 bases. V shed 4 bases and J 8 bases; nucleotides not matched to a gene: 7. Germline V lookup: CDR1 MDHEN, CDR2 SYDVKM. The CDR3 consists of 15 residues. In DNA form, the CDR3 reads TGTGCCAGCAGTTCAGGGGGCCCAAGAGATTCACCCCTCCACTTT. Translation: CASSSGGPRDSPLHF.

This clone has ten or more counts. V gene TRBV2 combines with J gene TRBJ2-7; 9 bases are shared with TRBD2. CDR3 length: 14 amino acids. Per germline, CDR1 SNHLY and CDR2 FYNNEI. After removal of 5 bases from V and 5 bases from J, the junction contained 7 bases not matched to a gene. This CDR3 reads CASSPLREGHEQYF. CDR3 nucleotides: TGTGCCAGCAGTCCCCTGCGGGAGGGCCACGAGCAGTACTTC.

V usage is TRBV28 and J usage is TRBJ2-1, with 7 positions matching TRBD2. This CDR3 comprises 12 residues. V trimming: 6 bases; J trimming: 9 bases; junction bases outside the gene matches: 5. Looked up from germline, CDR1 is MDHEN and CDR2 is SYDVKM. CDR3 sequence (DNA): TGTGCCAGCAGGGGGGGGTCTGCTGAGCAGTTCTTC. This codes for CASRGGSAEQFF.

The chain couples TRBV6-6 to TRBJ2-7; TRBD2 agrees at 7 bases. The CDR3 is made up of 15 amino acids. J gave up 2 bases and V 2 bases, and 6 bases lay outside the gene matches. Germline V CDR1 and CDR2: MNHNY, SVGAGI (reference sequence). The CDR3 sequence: CASSYGDRGAYEQYF. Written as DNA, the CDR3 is TGTGCCAGCAGTTACGGGGACCGGGGGGCCTACGAGCAGTACTTC.

Written as DNA, the CDR3 is TGTGCCAGCAGCGGAGGACAGGCCTTCAATCAGCCCCAGCATTTT. It is translated as CASSGGQAFNQPQHF. The chain couples TRBV5-5 to TRBJ1-5; TRBD1 matches 7 bases. Per the germline V gene, CDR1 is SGHKS and CDR2 is YYEKEE (reference sequence). The CDR3 has 15 residues. After removal of 4 bases from V and 3 bases from J, the junction contained 7 bases not matched to a gene. Filled out from reference TRBV5-5 and TRBJ1-5, the complete variable domain reads DAGVTQSPTHLIKTRGQQVTLRCSPISGHKSVSWYQQVLGQGPQFIFQYYEKEERGRGNFPDRFSARQFPNYSSELNVNALLLGDSALYLCASSGGQAFNQPQHFGDGTRLSIL.

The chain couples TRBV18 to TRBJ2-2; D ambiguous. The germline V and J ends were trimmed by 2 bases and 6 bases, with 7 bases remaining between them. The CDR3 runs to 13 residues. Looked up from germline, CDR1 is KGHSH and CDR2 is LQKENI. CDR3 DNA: TGTGCCAGCTCACCAGGGGTGGCCGGGGAGCTGTTTTTT. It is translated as CASSPGVAGELFF.

The CDR3 bases are TGTGCCAGCAGTACAGTCAGGGGGCGCTCCTACGAGCAGTACTTC. Protein: CASSTVRGRSYEQYF. The rearrangement uses TRBV28 and TRBJ2-7; 8 bases fit TRBD1. The CDR3 is made up of 15 amino acids. From germline, CDR1 is MDHEN and CDR2 SYDVKM. Unmatched junction bases numbered 6, after V lost 5 bases and J lost 0 bases.

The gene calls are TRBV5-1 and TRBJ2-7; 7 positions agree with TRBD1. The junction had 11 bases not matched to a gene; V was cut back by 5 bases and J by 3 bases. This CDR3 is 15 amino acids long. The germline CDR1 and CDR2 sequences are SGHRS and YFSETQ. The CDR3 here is CASSQGTANLYEQYF. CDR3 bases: TGCGCCAGCAGTCAGGGGACAGCCAACCTCTACGAGCAGTACTTC.

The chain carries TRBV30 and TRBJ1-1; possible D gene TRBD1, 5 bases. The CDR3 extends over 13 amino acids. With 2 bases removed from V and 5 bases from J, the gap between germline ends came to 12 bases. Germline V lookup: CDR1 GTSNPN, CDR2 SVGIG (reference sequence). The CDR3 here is CAWSPPQGTEAFF. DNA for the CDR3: TGTGCCTGGAGTCCCCCGCAGGGAACTGAAGCTTTCTTT.

This CDR3 reads CATKGEATGELFF. The DNA of the CDR3 is TGTGCCACCAAGGGGGAGGCCACCGGGGAGCTGTTTTTT. The gene calls are TRBV2 and TRBJ2-2; D tentatively reads TRBD1 or TRBD2 (6 bases each). The CDR3 consists of 13 residues. Germline V gene sequence: CDR1 SNHLY, CDR2 FYNNEI. V was shortened by 10 bases and J by 4 bases, with 13 bases between the two germline ends. The full variable domain, with the rest looked up from reference TRBV2 and TRBJ2-2, is EPEVTQTPSHQVTQMGQEVILRCVPISNHLYFYWYRQILGQKVEFLVSFYNNEISEKSEIFDDQFSVERPDGSNFTLKIRSTKLEDSAMYFCATKGEATGELFFGEGSRLTVL.

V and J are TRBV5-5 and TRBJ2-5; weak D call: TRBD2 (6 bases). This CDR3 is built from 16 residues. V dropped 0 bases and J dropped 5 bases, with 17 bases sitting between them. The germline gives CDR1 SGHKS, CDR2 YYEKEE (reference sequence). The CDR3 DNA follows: TGTGCCAGCAGCTTGGCGGGCCTAGCGAAATTGGAGACCCAGTACTTC. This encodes CASSLAGLAKLETQYF.

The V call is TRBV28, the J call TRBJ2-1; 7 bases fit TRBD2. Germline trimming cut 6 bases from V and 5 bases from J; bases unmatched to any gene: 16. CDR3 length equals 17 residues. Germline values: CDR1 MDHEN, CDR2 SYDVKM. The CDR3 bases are TGTGCCAGCAGCTGGGGCCTAGCGGTGGCGGAGGACAATGAGCAGTTCTTC. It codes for CASSWGLAVAEDNEQFF.

For the CDR3, the DNA is TGCGCCAGCAGCTTGGCTGGGTTCGGGGAGCAGTTCTTC. Protein product: CASSLAGFGEQFF. The chain joins TRBV5-1 to TRBJ2-1; D is undetermined. The CDR3 loop spans 13 amino acids. CDR1 and CDR2 from the germline V gene are SGHRS and YFSETQ. The V and J ends lost 0 bases and 10 bases respectively, with 11 bases between them.

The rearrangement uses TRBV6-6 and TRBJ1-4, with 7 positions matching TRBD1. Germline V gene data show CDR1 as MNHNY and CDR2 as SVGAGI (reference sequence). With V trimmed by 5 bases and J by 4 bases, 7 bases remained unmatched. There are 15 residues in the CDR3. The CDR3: CASSPQGTDNEKLFF. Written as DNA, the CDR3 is TGTGCCAGCAGTCCCCAGGGGACAGATAATGAAAAACTGTTTTTT.

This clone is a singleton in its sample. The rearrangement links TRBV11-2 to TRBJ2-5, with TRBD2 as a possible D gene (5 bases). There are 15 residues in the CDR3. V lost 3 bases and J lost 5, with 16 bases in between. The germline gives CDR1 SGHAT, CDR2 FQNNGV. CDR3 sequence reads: CASSLGTGRWETQYF. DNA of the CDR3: TGTGCCAGCAGCTTGGGCACTGGGAGATGGGAGACCCAGTACTTC. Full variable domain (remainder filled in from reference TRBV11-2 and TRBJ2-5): EAGVAQSPRYKIIEKRQSVAFWCNPISGHATLYWYQQILGQGPKLLIQFQNNGVVDDSQLPKDRFSAERLKGVDSTLKIQPAKLEDSAVYLCASSLGTGRWETQYFGPGTRLLVL.

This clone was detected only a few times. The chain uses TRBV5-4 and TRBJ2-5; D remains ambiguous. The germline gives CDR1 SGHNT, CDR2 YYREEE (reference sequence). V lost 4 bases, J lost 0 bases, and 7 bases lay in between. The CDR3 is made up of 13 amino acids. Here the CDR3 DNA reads TGTGCCAGCAGCCAAGAGTACCAAGAGACCCAGTACTTC. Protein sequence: CASSQEYQETQYF.

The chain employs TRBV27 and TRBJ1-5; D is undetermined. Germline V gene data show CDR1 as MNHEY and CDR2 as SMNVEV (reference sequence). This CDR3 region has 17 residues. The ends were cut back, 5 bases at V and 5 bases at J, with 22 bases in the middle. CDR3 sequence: CASSPLGMPKDDQPQHF. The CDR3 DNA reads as TGTGCCAGCAGTCCCCTCGGAATGCCCAAGGACGATCAGCCCCAGCATTTT.

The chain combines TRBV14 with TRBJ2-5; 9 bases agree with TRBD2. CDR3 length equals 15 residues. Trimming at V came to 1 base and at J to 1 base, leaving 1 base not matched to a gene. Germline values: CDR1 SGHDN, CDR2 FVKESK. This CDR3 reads CASSQGGRGQETQYF. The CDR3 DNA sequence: TGTGCCAGCAGCCAAGGCGGGAGGGGCCAAGAGACCCAGTACTTC.

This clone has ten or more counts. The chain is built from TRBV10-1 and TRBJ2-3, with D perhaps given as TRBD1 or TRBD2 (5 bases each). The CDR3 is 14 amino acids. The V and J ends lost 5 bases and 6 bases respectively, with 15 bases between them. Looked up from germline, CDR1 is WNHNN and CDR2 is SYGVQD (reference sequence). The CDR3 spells CASSRDHGADTQYF. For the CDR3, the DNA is TGCGCCAGCAGTAGGGACCATGGGGCGGATACGCAGTATTTT.